This T cell receptor (beta chain) is from a study of blood T cell repertoires in COVID-19. Germline CDR1 reads GTSNPN; CDR2 reads SVGIG (reference sequence). The CDR3 consists of 14 residues. Trimming shortened V by 3 bases and J by 1 base, and 10 bases separated the two germline ends. Seattle researchers signed up patients amid active infection and tracked them longitudinally. Per the original methods: Scientists estimated how many nucleated cells there were by amplifying reference gene primers. Repertoires were generated with immunoSEQ multiplex PCR, while TCRdb's copy carries only in-frame clones and drops some. V, J and clone size reflect that table, while D and trimming were determined from the DNA. Of roughly 41,000 clones in the sample, around four fifths were seen once.

Specimen: peripheral blood. The TCR sequence derives from a man in his 60s with COVID-19, enrolled during active disease. The V call is TRBV30, the J call TRBJ1-3; D remains unclear. The CDR3 nucleotides are TGTGCCTGGAGAACTAGTGTGTCTGGAAACACCATATATTTT. Translation: CAWRTSVSGNTIYF. Using reference TRBV30 and TRBJ1-3 for the parts outside the CDR3, the full variable domain is SQTIHQWPATLVQPVGSPLSLECTVEGTSNPNLYWYRQAAGRGLQLLFYSVGIGQISSEVPQNLSASRPQDRQFILSSKKLLLSDSGFYLCAWRTSVSGNTIYFGEGSWLTVV.